Each of the 2 T cell receptor beta chains below was sequenced from the same sample in a study of T cell responses to AZD1222 COVID-19 vaccine. Libraries were prepared by immunoSEQ multiplex PCR; TCRdb keeps only in-frame clonotypes and omits some of them. The sample holds around 140,000 clones, 80% to 95% seen once. This specimen consisted of peripheral blood, obtained 28 days after the second AZD1222 dose. Every receptor here comes from an adult who received the AZD1222 COVID-19 vaccine.

This chain links TRBV28 with TRBJ2-4; 8 bases map to TRBD1. V shed 7 bases and J 7 bases; nucleotides not matched to a gene: 12. CDR3 length equals 15 residues. CDR1 MDHEN and CDR2 SYDVKM come from the germline V gene. The CDR3, as DNA: TGTGCCAGCACCACCGGGCAGGGGGCTGTTAACATTCAGTACTTC. Translated, it gives CASTTGQGAVNIQYF.

V usage is TRBV6-5 and J usage is TRBJ2-7; 8 bases fit TRBD2. Per the germline V gene, CDR1 is MNHEY and CDR2 is SVGAGI. The length of the CDR3 is 13 residues. V dropped 6 bases and J dropped 3; count of bases not matched to a gene: 4. CDR3 in amino acids: CASRPGGDYEQYF. CDR3 in DNA: TGTGCCAGCAGACCCGGGGGGGACTACGAGCAGTACTTC.